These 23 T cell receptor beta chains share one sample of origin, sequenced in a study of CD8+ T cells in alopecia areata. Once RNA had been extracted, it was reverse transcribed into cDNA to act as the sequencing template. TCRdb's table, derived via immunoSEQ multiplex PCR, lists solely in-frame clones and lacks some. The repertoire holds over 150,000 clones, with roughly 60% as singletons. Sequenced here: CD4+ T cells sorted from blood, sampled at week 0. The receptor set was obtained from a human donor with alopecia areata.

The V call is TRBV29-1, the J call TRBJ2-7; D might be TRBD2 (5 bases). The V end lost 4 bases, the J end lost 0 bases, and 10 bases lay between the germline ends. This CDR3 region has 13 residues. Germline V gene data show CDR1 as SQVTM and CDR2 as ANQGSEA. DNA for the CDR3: TGCAGCGTTGGCGGGCTCTACTCCTACGAGCAGTACTTC. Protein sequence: CSVGGLYSYEQYF.

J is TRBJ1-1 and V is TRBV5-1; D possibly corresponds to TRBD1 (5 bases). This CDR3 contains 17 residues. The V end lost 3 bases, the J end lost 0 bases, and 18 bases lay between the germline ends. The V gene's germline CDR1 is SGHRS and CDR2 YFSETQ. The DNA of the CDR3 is TGCGCCAGCAGCTCTCAGGCCATTCAGGGCATGAACACTGAAGCTTTCTTT. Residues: CASSSQAIQGMNTEAFF.

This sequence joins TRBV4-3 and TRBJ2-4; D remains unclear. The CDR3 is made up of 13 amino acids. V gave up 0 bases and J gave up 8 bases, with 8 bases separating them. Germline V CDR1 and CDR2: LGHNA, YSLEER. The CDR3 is CASSQDVRDIQYF. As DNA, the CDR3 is TGCGCCAGCAGCCAAGATGTACGGGACATTCAGTACTTC.

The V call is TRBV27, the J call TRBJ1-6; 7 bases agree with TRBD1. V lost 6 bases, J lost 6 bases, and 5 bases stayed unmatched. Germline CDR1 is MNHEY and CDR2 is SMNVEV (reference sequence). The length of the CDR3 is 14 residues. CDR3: CASRRTGTNSPLHF. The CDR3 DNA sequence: TGTGCCAGCAGGCGGACAGGCACTAATTCACCCCTCCACTTT.

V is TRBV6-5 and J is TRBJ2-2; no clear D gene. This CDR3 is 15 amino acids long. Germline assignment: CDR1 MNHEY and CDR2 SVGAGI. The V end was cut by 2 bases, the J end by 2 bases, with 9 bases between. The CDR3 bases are TGTGCCAGCAGTTACATGCCCCTCAACACCGGGGAGCTGTTTTTT. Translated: CASSYMPLNTGELFF.

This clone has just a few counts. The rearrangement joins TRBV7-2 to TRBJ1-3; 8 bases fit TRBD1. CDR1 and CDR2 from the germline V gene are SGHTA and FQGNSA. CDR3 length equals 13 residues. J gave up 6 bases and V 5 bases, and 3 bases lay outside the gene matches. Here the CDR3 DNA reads TGTGCCAGCAGCCGGGACAGGTTAAACACCATATATTTT. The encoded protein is CASSRDRLNTIYF.

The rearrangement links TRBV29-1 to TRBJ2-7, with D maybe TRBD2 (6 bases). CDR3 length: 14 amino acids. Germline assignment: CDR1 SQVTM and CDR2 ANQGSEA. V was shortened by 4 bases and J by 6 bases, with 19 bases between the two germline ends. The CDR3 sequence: CSVGNWAGRLEQYF. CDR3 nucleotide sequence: TGCAGCGTTGGGAATTGGGCGGGGAGGCTCGAGCAGTACTTC.

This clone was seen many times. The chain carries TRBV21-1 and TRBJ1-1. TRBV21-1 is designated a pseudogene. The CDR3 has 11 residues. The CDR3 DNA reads TGTGCCAGCAGGTCTTACACTGAAGCTTTCTTT. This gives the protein CASRSYTEAFF.

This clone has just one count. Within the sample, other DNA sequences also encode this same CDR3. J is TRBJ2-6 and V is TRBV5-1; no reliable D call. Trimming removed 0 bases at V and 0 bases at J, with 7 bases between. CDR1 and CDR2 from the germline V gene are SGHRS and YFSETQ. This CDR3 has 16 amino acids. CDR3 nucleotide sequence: TGCGCCAGCAGCTTGGCCGGAGTCTCTGGGGCCAACGTCCTGACTTTC. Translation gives CASSLAGVSGANVLTF.

The CDR3 loop is CSVAFFGTGNTGELFF. The DNA for the CDR3 is TGCAGCGTTGCTTTCTTTGGGACAGGGAACACCGGGGAGCTGTTTTTT. The gene calls are TRBV29-1 and TRBJ2-2; 8 nucleotides line up with TRBD1. V shed 4 bases, J shed 1 base, and the junction held 8 bases outside the gene matches. Germline V lookup: CDR1 SQVTM, CDR2 ANQGSEA. The CDR3 spans 16 residues.

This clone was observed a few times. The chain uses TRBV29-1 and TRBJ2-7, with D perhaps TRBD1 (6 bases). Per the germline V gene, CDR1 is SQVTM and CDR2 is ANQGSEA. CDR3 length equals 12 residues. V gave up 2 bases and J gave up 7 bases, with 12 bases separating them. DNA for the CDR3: TGCAGCGTTGAATTAACAGGGTCGGAGCAGTACTTC. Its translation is CSVELTGSEQYF.

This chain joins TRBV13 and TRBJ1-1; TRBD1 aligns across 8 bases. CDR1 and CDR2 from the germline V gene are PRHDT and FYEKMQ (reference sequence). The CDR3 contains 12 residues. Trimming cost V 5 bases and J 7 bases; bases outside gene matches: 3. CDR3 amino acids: CASSPRGREAFF. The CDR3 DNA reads TGTGCCAGCAGCCCCAGGGGGCGTGAAGCTTTCTTT.

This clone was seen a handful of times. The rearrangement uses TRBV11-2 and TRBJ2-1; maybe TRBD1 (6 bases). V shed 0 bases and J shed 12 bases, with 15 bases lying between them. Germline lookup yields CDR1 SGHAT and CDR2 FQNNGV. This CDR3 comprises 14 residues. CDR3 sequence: CASSLEIQGRVQFF. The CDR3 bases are TGTGCCAGCAGCTTAGAAATACAGGGAAGGGTGCAGTTCTTC.

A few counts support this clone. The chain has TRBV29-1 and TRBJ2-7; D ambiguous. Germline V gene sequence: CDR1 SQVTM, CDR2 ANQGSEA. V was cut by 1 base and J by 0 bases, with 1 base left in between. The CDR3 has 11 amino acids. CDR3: CSVEGSYEQYF. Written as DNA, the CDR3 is TGCAGCGTTGAAGGCTCCTACGAGCAGTACTTC.

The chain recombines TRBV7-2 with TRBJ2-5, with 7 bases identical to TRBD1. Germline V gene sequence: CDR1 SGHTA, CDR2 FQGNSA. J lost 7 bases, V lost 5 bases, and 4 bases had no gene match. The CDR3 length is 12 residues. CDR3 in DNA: TGTGCCAGCAGCATCAGGACAGGGACCCAGTACTTC. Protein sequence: CASSIRTGTQYF. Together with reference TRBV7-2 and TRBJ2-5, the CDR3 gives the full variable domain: GAGVSQSPSNKVTEKGKDVELRCDPISGHTALYWYRQSLGQGLEFLIYFQGNSAPDKSGLPSDRFSAERTGGSVSTLTIQRTQQEDSAVYLCASSIRTGTQYFGPGTRLLVL.

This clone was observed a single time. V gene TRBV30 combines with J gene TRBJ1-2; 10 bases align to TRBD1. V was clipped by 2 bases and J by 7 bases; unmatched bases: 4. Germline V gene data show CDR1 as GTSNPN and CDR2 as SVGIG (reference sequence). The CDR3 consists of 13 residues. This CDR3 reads CAWSTGTGAGYTF. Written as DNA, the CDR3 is TGTGCCTGGAGTACAGGGACAGGGGCTGGCTACACCTTC.

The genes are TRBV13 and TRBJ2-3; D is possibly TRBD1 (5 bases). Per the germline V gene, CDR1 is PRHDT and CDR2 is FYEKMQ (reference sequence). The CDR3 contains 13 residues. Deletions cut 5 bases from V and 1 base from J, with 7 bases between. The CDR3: CASSPQGTDTQYF. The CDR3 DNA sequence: TGTGCCAGCAGCCCACAGGGCACAGATACGCAGTATTTT. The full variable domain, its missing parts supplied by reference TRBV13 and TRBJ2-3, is AAGVIQSPRHLIKEKRETATLKCYPIPRHDTVYWYQQGPGQDPQFLISFYEKMQSDKGSIPDRFSAQQFSDYHSELNMSSLELGDSALYFCASSPQGTDTQYFGPGTRLTVL.

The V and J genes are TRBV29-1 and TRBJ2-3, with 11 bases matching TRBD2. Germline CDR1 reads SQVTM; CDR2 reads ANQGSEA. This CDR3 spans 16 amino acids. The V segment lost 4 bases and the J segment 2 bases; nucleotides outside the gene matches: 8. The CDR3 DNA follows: TGCAGCGTTGTAGCGGGGACTAGCGGAAACACAGATACGCAGTATTTT. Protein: CSVVAGTSGNTDTQYF.

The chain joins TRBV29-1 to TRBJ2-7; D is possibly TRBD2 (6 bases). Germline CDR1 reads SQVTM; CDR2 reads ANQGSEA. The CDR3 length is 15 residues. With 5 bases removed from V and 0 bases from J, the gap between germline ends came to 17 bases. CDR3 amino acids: CSVSLGTLSSYEQYF. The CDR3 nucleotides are TGCAGCGTTAGCCTCGGGACTCTGAGCTCCTACGAGCAGTACTTC.

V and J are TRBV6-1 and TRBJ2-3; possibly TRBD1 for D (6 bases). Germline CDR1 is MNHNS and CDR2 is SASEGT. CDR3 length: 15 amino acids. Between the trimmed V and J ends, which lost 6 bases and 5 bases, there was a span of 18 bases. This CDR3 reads CASSLLHRAEDTQYF. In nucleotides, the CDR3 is TGTGCCAGCAGCCTCCTTCACAGGGCCGAAGATACGCAGTATTTT.

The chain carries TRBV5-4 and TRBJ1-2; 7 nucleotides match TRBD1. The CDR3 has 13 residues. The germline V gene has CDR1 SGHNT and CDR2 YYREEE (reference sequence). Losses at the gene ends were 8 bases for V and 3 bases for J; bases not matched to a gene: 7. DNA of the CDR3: TGTGCCAGTGGAGTTGACAGGGACTATGGCTACACCTTC. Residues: CASGVDRDYGYTF.

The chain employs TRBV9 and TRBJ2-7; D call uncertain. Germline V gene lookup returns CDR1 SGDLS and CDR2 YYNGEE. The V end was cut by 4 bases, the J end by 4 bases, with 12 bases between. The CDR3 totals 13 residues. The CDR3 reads CASSNLLGYEQYF. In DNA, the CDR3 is TGTGCCAGCAGCAACCTCTTGGGGTACGAGCAGTACTTC.

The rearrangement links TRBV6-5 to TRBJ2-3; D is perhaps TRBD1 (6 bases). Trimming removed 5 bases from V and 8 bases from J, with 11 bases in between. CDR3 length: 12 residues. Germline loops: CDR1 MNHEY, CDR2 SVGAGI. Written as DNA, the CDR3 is TGTGCCAGCAGTACCGGACAGTCTACGCAGTATTTT. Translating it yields CASSTGQSTQYF.